One sample yielded the 26 T cell receptor beta chains listed below, sequenced in a study of blood T cell repertoires in COVID-19. The method was immunoSEQ multiplex PCR; TCRdb's version includes in-frame clones alone and lacks a portion of them. Of around 250,000 clones in the sample, around 86% were seen once. The sample taken for sequencing was PBMCs or T cells enriched from blood (not recorded which). All receptors derive from a woman in her forties or fifties who had recovered from COVID-19.

The rearrangement links TRBV7-8 to TRBJ1-1; D gene uncertain. The length of the CDR3 is 20 residues. V dropped 4 bases and J dropped 3 bases, with 30 bases sitting between them. The V gene's germline CDR1 is SGHVS and CDR2 FQNEAQ. CDR3 sequence reads: CASSSYLSGSVTREDTEAFF. For the CDR3, the DNA is TGTGCCAGCAGCTCCTACCTTTCTGGATCGGTGACTAGGGAGGACACTGAAGCTTTCTTT.

The rearrangement links TRBV27 to TRBJ2-3; 8 positions agree with TRBD2. This CDR3 region has 16 residues. CDR1 is MNHEY and CDR2 is SMNVEV in the germline V gene (reference sequence). The trim removed 2 bases at V and 1 base at J, leaving 5 bases unmatched. CDR3 bases: TGTGCCAGCAGTTTAGGGGCGGGGGGCCGCACAGATACGCAGTATTTT. Its protein product is CASSLGAGGRTDTQYF.

The genes are TRBV7-2 and TRBJ1-3, with D possibly matching TRBD1 (5 bases). The V end lost 1 base, the J end lost 4 bases, and 8 bases lay between the germline ends. CDR1 is SGHTA and CDR2 is FQGNSA in the germline V gene. This CDR3 is 14 amino acids long. The CDR3 sequence is CASSLGAGGNTIYF. As DNA, the CDR3 is TGTGCCAGCAGCTTAGGGGCAGGGGGAAACACCATATATTTT.

The chain recombines TRBV6-2 or TRBV6-3 with TRBJ2-7, with D hard to call. The V gene lost 4 bases and the J gene lost 0 bases, with 13 bases spanning the gap. The CDR3 totals 15 residues. Germline CDR1 MNHEY, CDR2 SVGEGT. The CDR3 DNA is TGTGCCAGCAGTTTGAACAGCCAGTTCTCCTACGAGCAGTACTTC. Encoded protein: CASSLNSQFSYEQYF.

V and J are TRBV9 and TRBJ2-5; 10 bases line up with TRBD1. CDR3 length: 17 amino acids. The V and J ends lost 4 bases and 4 bases, in that order; junction bases with no gene match: 13. In germline, CDR1 is SGDLS, CDR2 YYNGEE. The CDR3 DNA reads as TGTGCCAGCAGCCCCCGGTCGGGGACAGGGGTAGGAGAGACCCAGTACTTC. Translating gives CASSPRSGTGVGETQYF.

The chain recombines TRBV2 with TRBJ2-2, with 8 positions matching TRBD2. Germline trimming cut 6 bases from V and 7 bases from J; bases unmatched to any gene: 13. Per the germline V gene, CDR1 is SNHLY and CDR2 is FYNNEI. The CDR3 length is 16 residues. The CDR3 sequence: CASRTLLAARGGELFF. The CDR3 region has the DNA TGTGCCAGCAGGACTCTACTAGCGGCCCGGGGCGGGGAGCTGTTTTTT.

The chain links TRBV7-2 to TRBJ2-1, with a weak D call TRBD2 (6 bases). V was shortened by 5 bases and J by 5 bases, with 22 bases between the two germline ends. From germline, CDR1 is SGHTA and CDR2 FQGNSA. The length of the CDR3 is 17 residues. CDR3 nucleotides: TGTGCCAGCAGCCAGCCCGCTTTAGCGGTCTGGAACAATGAGCAGTTCTTC. Its protein product is CASSQPALAVWNNEQFF.

V and J are TRBV6-1 and TRBJ2-1, with D possibly being TRBD1 (5 bases). Trimming stripped 3 bases from V and 0 bases from J, with 12 bases between. The CDR3 is 16 amino acids. Germline CDR1 and CDR2: MNHNS and SASEGT. The CDR3 DNA sequence: TGTGCCAGCAGTGAGGATGGGGCGAGCTCCTACAATGAGCAGTTCTTC. This codes for CASSEDGASSYNEQFF.

A single count supports this clone. The chain joins TRBV6-5 to TRBJ1-2; 8 bases are shared with TRBD1. CDR3 length equals 13 residues. Germline lookup yields CDR1 MNHEY and CDR2 SVGAGI. The junction had 7 bases not matched to a gene; V was cut back by 4 bases and J by 9 bases. The CDR3, as DNA: TGTGCCAGCAGTTCTGGACAGGGTAGGCGCTACACCTTC. It yields the protein CASSSGQGRRYTF.

This chain uses TRBV6-5 with TRBJ2-3; 10 bases are shared with TRBD1. This CDR3 comprises 16 residues. In germline, CDR1 is MNHEY, CDR2 SVGAGI. The ends lost 0 bases at V and 3 bases at J; junction bases unmatched: 3. The CDR3 bases are TGTGCCAGCAGTTACTCGGACAGGGGGGGAACAGATACGCAGTATTTT. This codes for CASSYSDRGGTDTQYF.

This chain connects TRBV19 to TRBJ1-2, with D hard to call. V lost 5 bases and J 7 bases, leaving 14 bases between the germline ends. Germline V gene lookup returns CDR1 LNHDA and CDR2 SQIVND (reference sequence). This CDR3 comprises 13 residues. The CDR3 sequence: CASSPAPVFGYTF. For the CDR3, the DNA is TGTGCCAGTAGTCCCGCCCCGGTCTTTGGCTACACCTTC.

The V call is TRBV4-1, the J call TRBJ2-7; the match to TRBD2 covers 10 bases. The CDR3 covers 15 residues. V gave up 1 base and J gave up 4 bases; unmatched junction bases: 4. Per the germline V gene, CDR1 is MGHRA and CDR2 is YSYEKL. The CDR3: CASSQGKREGYEQYF. The CDR3 DNA is TGCGCCAGCAGCCAAGGGAAGCGGGAGGGGTACGAGCAGTACTTC.

This chain joins TRBV7-9 and TRBJ1-1, with 9 bases identical to TRBD1. This CDR3 has 17 residues. CDR1 and CDR2 (germline): SEHNR, FQNEAQ (reference sequence). Losses at the gene ends were 4 bases for V and 1 base for J; bases not matched to a gene: 10. CDR3: CASSSLEGQGRNTEAFF. Written as DNA, the CDR3 is TGTGCCAGCAGCTCTCTCGAGGGACAGGGTAGGAACACTGAAGCTTTCTTT. The variable domain in full, completed from reference TRBV7-9 and TRBJ1-1, reads DTGVSQNPRHKITKRGQNVTFRCDPISEHNRLYWYRQTLGQGPEFLTYFQNEAQLEKSRLLSDRFSAERPKGSFSTLEIQRTEQGDSAMYLCASSSLEGQGRNTEAFFGQGTRLTVV.

The chain carries TRBV24-1 and TRBJ1-6; D ambiguous. Germline V gives CDR1 KGHDR, CDR2 SFDVKD. Trimming took off 10 bases at V and 8 bases at J, with 11 bases between the two ends. There are 12 residues in the CDR3. CDR3 sequence: CATASADSPLHF. DNA for the CDR3: TGTGCCACAGCGAGTGCCGATTCACCCCTCCACTTT.

The chain employs TRBV5-6 and TRBJ1-1; 9 positions match TRBD1. V shed 2 bases and J 4 bases; nucleotides not matched to a gene: 6. CDR3 length equals 15 residues. CDR1 and CDR2 from the germline V gene are SGHDT and YYEEEE. The CDR3 DNA sequence: TGTGCCAGCAGCTTTGTGGACAGGGGAGGCACTGAAGCTTTCTTT. It codes for CASSFVDRGGTEAFF.

The V and J genes are TRBV4-3 and TRBJ2-1; the match to TRBD2 covers 8 bases. The germline CDR1 and CDR2 sequences are LGHNA and YSLEER. The CDR3 is 16 residues long. V was pared by 4 bases and J by 8 bases, with 13 bases of the junction left unmatched. This CDR3 reads CASSPRGSGARHEQFF. Written as DNA, the CDR3 is TGCGCCAGCAGCCCTCGCGGTAGCGGGGCACGTCATGAGCAGTTCTTC.

The gene calls are TRBV7-2 and TRBJ1-2; the D gene is possibly TRBD1 (5 bases). V lost 1 base to trimming and J lost 7 bases, with 19 bases between them. The CDR3 covers 16 residues. Germline loops: CDR1 SGHTA, CDR2 FQGNSA. The CDR3 DNA sequence: TGTGCCAGCAGCTTAGGTGGGGCCGCCACGACACTTGGCTACACCTTC. Translating it yields CASSLGGAATTLGYTF.

The chain carries TRBV4-1 and TRBJ1-5; a weak D match, TRBD1 (6 bases). The CDR3 loop spans 14 amino acids. The germline V gene has CDR1 MGHRA and CDR2 YSYEKL. With 4 bases removed from V and 5 bases from J, the gap between germline ends came to 12 bases. Here the CDR3 DNA reads TGCGCCAGCAGCCCCCGACAGGCTGATCAGCCCCAGCATTTT. Protein product: CASSPRQADQPQHF.

The chain combines TRBV19 with TRBJ1-5, with TRBD1 identical over 11 bases. Germline CDR1 reads LNHDA; CDR2 reads SQIVND (reference sequence). The CDR3 has 19 residues. V lost 5 bases to trimming and J lost 2 bases; unmatched junction nucleotides: 14. The CDR3 coding sequence is TGTGCCAGTAGTCCCTCCCCCCGCGGACAGGGGGCCGGCAATCAGCCCCAGCATTTT. Its protein is CASSPSPRGQGAGNQPQHF.

The chain recombines TRBV2 with TRBJ2-1; TRBD2 agrees at 8 bases. V lost 6 bases, J lost 0 bases, and 1 base stayed unmatched. The CDR3 runs 14 residues. Germline CDR1 is SNHLY and CDR2 is FYNNEI. This CDR3 is CASRGTSSYNEQFF. The CDR3 DNA sequence: TGTGCCAGCAGGGGGACTAGCTCCTACAATGAGCAGTTCTTC. The whole variable domain, remainder taken from reference TRBV2 and TRBJ2-1, is EPEVTQTPSHQVTQMGQEVILRCVPISNHLYFYWYRQILGQKVEFLVSFYNNEISEKSEIFDDQFSVERPDGSNFTLKIRSTKLEDSAMYFCASRGTSSYNEQFFGPGTRLTVL.

The V and J genes are TRBV2 and TRBJ2-1; 13 nucleotides agree with TRBD2. Germline V CDR1 and CDR2: SNHLY, FYNNEI. The length of the CDR3 is 19 residues. The trim removed 8 bases at V and 2 bases at J, leaving 15 bases unmatched. In DNA form, the CDR3 reads TGTGCCAGCCAAACCGGGACTAGCGGGAACTGGCAGACCTACAATGAGCAGTTCTTC. Its protein product is CASQTGTSGNWQTYNEQFF.

This rearrangement joins TRBV18 to TRBJ2-2, with 7 positions matching TRBD1. Germline V gene lookup returns CDR1 KGHSH and CDR2 LQKENI. The CDR3 has 15 amino acids. J gave up 1 base and V 3 bases, and 2 bases lay outside the gene matches. The CDR3 sequence is CASSPRTGNTGELFF. The CDR3 bases are TGTGCCAGCTCACCGCGGACAGGGAACACCGGGGAGCTGTTTTTT.

This rearrangement joins TRBV14 to TRBJ2-4; 14 bases are shared with TRBD2. The CDR3 has 17 residues. Germline trimming cut 3 bases from V and 6 bases from J; bases unmatched to any gene: 7. Per germline, CDR1 SGHDN and CDR2 FVKESK. CDR3 nucleotides: TGTGCCAGCAGCCAGATGGGGACTAGCGGGGGAAGAAACATTCAGTACTTC. It translates to CASSQMGTSGGRNIQYF.

This CDR3 reads CASSAQKGTGQKTHF. The DNA of the CDR3 is TGTGCCAGCAGCGCCCAAAAAGGGACAGGACAAAAGACGCATTTT. This chain connects TRBV6-5 to TRBJ1-5, with 8 nucleotides matching TRBD1. The CDR3 spans 15 residues. CDR1 and CDR2 from the germline V gene are MNHEY and SVGAGI. Trimming took 6 bases from V and 15 from J; bases not matched to a gene: 19.

The chain is built from TRBV6-5 and TRBJ1-2; 7 nucleotides agree with TRBD1. Germline CDR1 MNHEY, CDR2 SVGAGI. The J segment lost 4 bases and the V segment lost 6 bases, leaving 5 bases of the junction unmatched. This CDR3 comprises 13 residues. The CDR3 bases are TGTGCCAGCAGGACAGGGCCCTTCTATGGCTACACCTTC. Translated, it gives CASRTGPFYGYTF.

This clone was detected once. The chain has TRBV5-1 and TRBJ2-3; D uncertain. Germline lookup yields CDR1 SGHRS and CDR2 YFSETQ. CDR3 length: 15 residues. Trimming stripped 1 base from V and 2 bases from J, with 11 bases between. CDR3 region: CASSLLTEPTDTQYF. The CDR3 nucleotides read TGCGCCAGCAGCTTGCTAACAGAGCCCACAGATACGCAGTATTTT.